These 22 T cell receptor beta chains were sequenced from one sample in a study of shared clonotypes between healthy human individuals. The assay was immunoSEQ multiplex PCR, and TCRdb's table has in-frame clones only and misses some. The data hold 450,000 to 600,000 clones, with 79% observed a single time. The sequenced sample consisted of PBMCs. These receptors were taken from a woman aged 40 to 50 in good health. Some clones in this sample may be carry-over from other donors' samples.

The chain carries TRBV18 and TRBJ2-2; 10 positions match TRBD1. The CDR3 loop spans 15 amino acids. The germline gives CDR1 KGHSH, CDR2 LQKENI. Trimming at V came to 6 bases and at J to 3 bases, leaving 4 bases not matched to a gene. The CDR3 DNA is TGTGCCAGCTCGCGACAGGGGGCTGACACCGGGGAGCTGTTTTTT. This encodes CASSRQGADTGELFF.

The V call is TRBV28, the J call TRBJ2-5; D remains ambiguous. Germline assignment: CDR1 MDHEN and CDR2 SYDVKM. The germline V and J ends were trimmed by 2 bases and 7 bases, with 11 bases remaining between them. This CDR3 spans 13 amino acids. The CDR3 sequence is CASSLTVEGTQYF. As DNA, the CDR3 is TGTGCCAGCAGTTTAACGGTCGAAGGGACCCAGTACTTC.

V is TRBV4-1 and J is TRBJ2-5, with D perhaps being TRBD1 or TRBD2 (6 bases each). The CDR3 totals 17 residues. The V end was cut by 0 bases, the J end by 4 bases, with 18 bases between. The germline CDR1 and CDR2 sequences are MGHRA and YSYEKL. CDR3 DNA: TGCGCCAGCAGCCAAGATCTCTTTCGTGGGGGGCCAGAGACCCAGTACTTC. Translation gives CASSQDLFRGGPETQYF.

This chain joins TRBV7-3 and TRBJ2-2; TRBD1 is a possible D gene (6 bases). This CDR3 contains 17 residues. The germline V and J ends were trimmed by 1 base and 3 bases, with 15 bases remaining between them. CDR1 SGHTA and CDR2 FQGTGA come from the germline V gene. The CDR3 spells CASSLNPPGADTGELFF. The CDR3 coding sequence is TGTGCCAGCAGCTTAAACCCCCCAGGGGCAGACACCGGGGAGCTGTTTTTT. Filled out from reference TRBV7-3 and TRBJ2-2, the complete variable domain reads GAGVSQTPSNKVTEKGKYVELRCDPISGHTALYWYRQSLGQGPEFLIYFQGTGAADDSGLPNDRFFAVRPEGSVSTLKIQRTERGDSAVYLCASSLNPPGADTGELFFGEGSRLTVL.

This chain links TRBV7-2 with TRBJ1-5; tentatively, D is TRBD1 (5 bases). Germline CDR1 SGHTA, CDR2 FQGNSA. This CDR3 region has 13 residues. The V end lost 3 bases, the J end lost 7 bases, and 10 bases lay between the germline ends. CDR3 protein: CASSLTEKQPQHF. CDR3 in DNA: TGTGCCAGCAGCTTGACAGAGAAGCAGCCCCAGCATTTT.

V usage is TRBV28 and J usage is TRBJ1-5, with D unresolved. Trimming removed 2 bases at V and 3 bases at J, with 14 bases between. Germline assignment: CDR1 MDHEN and CDR2 SYDVKM. This CDR3 is 16 amino acids long. CDR3 amino acids: CASSLPSRLHNQPQHF. The CDR3 DNA is TGTGCCAGCAGTTTACCGAGCCGACTGCACAATCAGCCCCAGCATTTT.

The chain employs TRBV28 and TRBJ2-5, with TRBD2 as a possible D gene (6 bases). This CDR3 contains 15 residues. Trimming took off 6 bases at V and 2 bases at J, with 16 bases between the two ends. Germline CDR1 is MDHEN and CDR2 is SYDVKM. The CDR3 is CASRIPGSRQETQYF. CDR3 coding DNA: TGTGCCAGCAGGATCCCCGGGAGTAGACAAGAGACCCAGTACTTC.

This clone has more than one count but fewer than ten. The rearrangement joins TRBV7-9 to TRBJ1-1; D perhaps matches TRBD1 (6 bases). CDR1 is SEHNR, CDR2 FQNEAQ, per germline (reference sequence). The CDR3 length is 12 residues. Trimming stripped 4 bases from V and 10 bases from J, with 13 bases between. The CDR3 is CASSSTGSGAFF. The CDR3 nucleotides read TGTGCCAGCAGCTCTACAGGGAGTGGAGCTTTCTTT. The variable domain in full, with the rest retrieved from reference TRBV7-9 and TRBJ1-1, is DTGVSQNPRHKITKRGQNVTFRCDPISEHNRLYWYRQTLGQGPEFLTYFQNEAQLEKSRLLSDRFSAERPKGSFSTLEIQRTEQGDSAMYLCASSSTGSGAFFGQGTRLTVV.

This chain links TRBV28 with TRBJ2-5; no clear D gene. The germline V and J ends were trimmed by 8 bases and 5 bases, with 6 bases remaining between them. CDR1 is MDHEN, CDR2 SYDVKM, per germline. The CDR3 consists of 10 residues. The CDR3 reads CASGVETQYF. CDR3 DNA: TGTGCCAGCGGAGTGGAGACCCAGTACTTC.

CDR3 amino acids: CASSLGGRNTEAFF. In DNA form, the CDR3 reads TGTGCCAGCAGCTTAGGGGGGCGTAACACTGAAGCTTTCTTT. This chain joins TRBV7-9 and TRBJ1-1, with D possibly matching TRBD1 (6 bases). Germline CDR1 reads SEHNR; CDR2 reads FQNEAQ (reference sequence). The CDR3 covers 14 residues. V was trimmed by 1 base and J by 2 bases, leaving 8 bases between them.

This chain connects TRBV7-6 to TRBJ2-5; a possible D gene is TRBD1 (5 bases). Per the germline V gene, CDR1 is SGHVS and CDR2 is FNYEAQ. The length of the CDR3 is 15 residues. Trimming took 3 bases from V and 1 from J, leaving 12 bases between them. The CDR3 DNA follows: TGTGCCAGCAGCTTGTGGGCAGGGCGCCAAGAGACCCAGTACTTC. Amino acids: CASSLWAGRQETQYF.

This clone was recorded a few times. The chain links TRBV6-1 to TRBJ2-1, with TRBD2 matching 11 bases. Trimming took 2 bases from V and 6 from J; bases not matched to a gene: 3. The CDR3 spans 15 residues. The germline V gene has CDR1 MNHNS and CDR2 SASEGT. CDR3 protein: CASSELAGGSNEQFF. The CDR3 nucleotides are TGTGCCAGCAGTGAACTAGCGGGAGGAAGCAATGAGCAGTTCTTC.

This clone showed up just once. In DNA form, the CDR3 reads TGTGCCAGCAGCGTAGCGCTAAGCACAGATACGCAGTATTTT. Its protein is CASSVALSTDTQYF. The chain uses TRBV9 and TRBJ2-3; D gene unclear. Per germline, CDR1 SGDLS and CDR2 YYNGEE. V shed 0 bases and J shed 0 bases, with 5 bases lying between them. The CDR3 contains 14 residues.

V and J are TRBV7-2 and TRBJ2-1, with TRBD2 matching over 11 bases. With V trimmed by 5 bases and J by 13 bases, 10 bases remained unmatched. The germline gives CDR1 SGHTA, CDR2 FQGNSA. The CDR3 totals 14 residues. The CDR3 loop reads CASSPTLAGGPQFF. The CDR3 bases are TGTGCCAGCAGCCCAACTTTAGCGGGAGGGCCTCAGTTCTTC.

The CDR3 loop is CASSQTGTGVNQPQHF. The CDR3 region has the DNA TGCGCCAGCAGCCAGACCGGGACGGGAGTTAATCAGCCCCAGCATTTT. The rearrangement links TRBV4-1 to TRBJ1-5; D possibly corresponds to TRBD1 (5 bases). Germline loops: CDR1 MGHRA, CDR2 YSYEKL. The length of the CDR3 is 16 residues. Trimming shortened V by 3 bases and J by 4 bases, and 16 bases separated the two germline ends.

The chain combines TRBV27 with TRBJ1-1; D not certain. V was clipped by 2 bases and J by 5 bases, with 12 bases between them. Per the germline V gene, CDR1 is MNHEY and CDR2 is SMNVEV (reference sequence). The CDR3 runs to 14 residues. DNA for the CDR3: TGTGCCAGCAGTTTAGTCCGGGGAGGGACTGAAGCTTTCTTT. Residues: CASSLVRGGTEAFF.

The V and J genes are TRBV19 and TRBJ2-2; D is uncertain. Trimming took off 4 bases at V and 4 bases at J, with 13 bases between the two ends. The length of the CDR3 is 15 residues. Germline assignment: CDR1 LNHDA and CDR2 SQIVND (reference sequence). CDR3 bases: TGTGCCAGTAGTACCCCCACGTGGAGCACCGGGGAGCTGTTTTTT. Its protein is CASSTPTWSTGELFF.

The gene calls are TRBV5-1 and TRBJ2-3; D may be TRBD1 (6 bases). CDR3 length: 14 residues. Germline CDR1 is SGHRS and CDR2 is YFSETQ. Trimming took 3 bases from V and 4 from J, leaving 12 bases between them. CDR3 in amino acids: CASSSDSSPDTQYF. DNA of the CDR3: TGCGCCAGCAGCTCGGACAGCTCCCCAGATACGCAGTATTTT.

V gene TRBV23-1 combines with J gene TRBJ2-7; D possibly corresponds to TRBD1 (5 bases). TRBV23-1 is an ORF for which the function is uncertain. The CDR3 sequence is 16 residues long. V was pared by 2 bases and J by 3 bases, with 17 bases between. The DNA of the CDR3 is TGCGCCAGCAGTCAACCCCTGACAGCACCTTACTACGAGCAGTACTTC. Its protein is CASSQPLTAPYYEQYF.

The chain recombines TRBV14 with TRBJ2-1; TRBD1 aligns across 7 bases. This CDR3 comprises 15 residues. Per the germline V gene, CDR1 is SGHDN and CDR2 is FVKESK. V dropped 4 bases and J dropped 4; count of bases not matched to a gene: 7. CDR3: CASSPYRDRYNEQFF. CDR3 DNA: TGTGCCAGCAGCCCTTACCGGGACAGATACAATGAGCAGTTCTTC.

Turning to this clone: A read error may account for a junction end that differs from germline. The rearrangement joins TRBV7-9 to TRBJ2-7, with TRBD2 identical over 10 bases. Germline V lookup: CDR1 SEHNR, CDR2 FQNEAQ (reference sequence). CDR3 length: 12 amino acids. CDR3 loop: CASSLGTSDGSF. The CDR3 DNA reads as TGTGCCAGCAGCTTGGGGACTAGCGACGGGTCCTTC.

This clone was seen repeatedly, ten times or more. The chain carries TRBV7-2 and TRBJ2-4; 12 bases align to TRBD2. Germline V gene sequence: CDR1 SGHTA, CDR2 FQGNSA. This CDR3 has 15 residues. V lost 5 bases and J lost 6; bases outside the gene matches: 5. CDR3 nucleotides: TGTGCCAGCAGCCGACTAGCGGGAGAAACAAACATTCAGTACTTC. This sequence encodes CASSRLAGETNIQYF.